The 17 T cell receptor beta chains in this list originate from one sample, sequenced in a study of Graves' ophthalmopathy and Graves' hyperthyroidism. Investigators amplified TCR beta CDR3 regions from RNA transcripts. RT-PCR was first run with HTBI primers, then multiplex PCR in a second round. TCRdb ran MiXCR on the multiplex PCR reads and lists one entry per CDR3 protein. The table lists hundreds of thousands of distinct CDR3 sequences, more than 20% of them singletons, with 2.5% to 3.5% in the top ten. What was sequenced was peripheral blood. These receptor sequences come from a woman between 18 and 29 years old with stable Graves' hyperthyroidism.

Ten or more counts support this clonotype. The CDR3 DNA sequence: TGTGCCAGCAGCCATATCCTATACAGGGCCGGGGCCAACGTCCTGACTTTC. The encoded protein is CASSHILYRAGANVLTF. This chain links TRBV6-4 with TRBJ2-6; tentatively, D is TRBD1 (6 bases). This CDR3 is 17 amino acids long. Trimming cost V 6 bases and J 4 bases, with 19 bases left between them. Per germline, CDR1 MRHNA and CDR2 SNTAGT.

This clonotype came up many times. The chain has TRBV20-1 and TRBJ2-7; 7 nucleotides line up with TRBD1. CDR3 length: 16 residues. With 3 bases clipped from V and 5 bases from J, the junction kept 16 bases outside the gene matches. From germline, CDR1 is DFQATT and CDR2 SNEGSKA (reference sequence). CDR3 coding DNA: TGCAGTGCTAGGGCCGGGACAGCGTCCGGTAGAAACGAGCAGTACTTC. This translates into CSARAGTASGRNEQYF.

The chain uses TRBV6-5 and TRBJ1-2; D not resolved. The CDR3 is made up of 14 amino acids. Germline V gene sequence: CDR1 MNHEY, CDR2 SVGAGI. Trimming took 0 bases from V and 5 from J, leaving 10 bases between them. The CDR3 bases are TGTGCCAGCAGTTACTCGAGAACAACTTATGGCTACACCTTC. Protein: CASSYSRTTYGYTF.

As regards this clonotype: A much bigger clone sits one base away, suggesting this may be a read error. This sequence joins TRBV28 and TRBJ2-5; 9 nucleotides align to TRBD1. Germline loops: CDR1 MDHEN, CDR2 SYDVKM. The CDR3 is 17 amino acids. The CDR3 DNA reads TGTGCCAGCAGTTTGCGTGTTGGGACAGGGCGGGAAGAGACCAAGTACTTC. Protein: CASSLRVGTGREETKYF.

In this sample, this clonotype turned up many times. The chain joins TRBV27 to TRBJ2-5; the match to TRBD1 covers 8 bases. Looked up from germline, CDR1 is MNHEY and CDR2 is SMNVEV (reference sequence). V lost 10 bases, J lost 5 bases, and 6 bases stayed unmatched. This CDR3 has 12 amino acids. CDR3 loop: CATLDRAETQYF. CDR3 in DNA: TGTGCCACCCTGGACAGGGCGGAGACCCAGTACTTC.

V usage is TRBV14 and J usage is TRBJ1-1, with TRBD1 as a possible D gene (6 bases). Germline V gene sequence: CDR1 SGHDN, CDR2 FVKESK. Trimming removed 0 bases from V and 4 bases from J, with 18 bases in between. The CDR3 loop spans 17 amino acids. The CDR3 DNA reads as TGTGCCAGCAGCCAAGATGGGTCCAGGGGTCGTCGCACTGAAGCTTTCTTT. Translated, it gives CASSQDGSRGRRTEAFF.

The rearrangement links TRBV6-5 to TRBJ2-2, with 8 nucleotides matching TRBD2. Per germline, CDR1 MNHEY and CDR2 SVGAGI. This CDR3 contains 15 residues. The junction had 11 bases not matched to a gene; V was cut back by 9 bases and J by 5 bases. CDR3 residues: CASSGLVVWTGELFF. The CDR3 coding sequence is TGTGCCAGTTCGGGACTAGTTGTATGGACCGGGGAGCTGTTTTTT.

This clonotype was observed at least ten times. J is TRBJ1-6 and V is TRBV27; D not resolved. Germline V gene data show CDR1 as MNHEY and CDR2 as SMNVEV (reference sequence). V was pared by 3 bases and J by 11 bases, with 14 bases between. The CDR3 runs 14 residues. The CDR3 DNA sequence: TGTGCCAGCAGTTTTATTGGATTTAGTGCACCCCTCCACTTT. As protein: CASSFIGFSAPLHF.

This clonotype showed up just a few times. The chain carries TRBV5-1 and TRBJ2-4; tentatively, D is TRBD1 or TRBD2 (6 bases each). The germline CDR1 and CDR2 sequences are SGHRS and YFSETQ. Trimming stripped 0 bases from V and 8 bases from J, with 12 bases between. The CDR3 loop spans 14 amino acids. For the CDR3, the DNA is TGCGCCAGCAGCTTGGCCGGGGGCCTGGACATTCAGTACTTC. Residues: CASSLAGGLDIQYF.

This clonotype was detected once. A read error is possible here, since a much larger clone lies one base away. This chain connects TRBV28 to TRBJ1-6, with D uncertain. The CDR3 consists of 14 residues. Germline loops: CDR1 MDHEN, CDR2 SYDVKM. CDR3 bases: TGTGCCAGAAGTTTAGTTCAAGATAATTCACCCCTCCACTTT. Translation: CARSLVQDNSPLHF.

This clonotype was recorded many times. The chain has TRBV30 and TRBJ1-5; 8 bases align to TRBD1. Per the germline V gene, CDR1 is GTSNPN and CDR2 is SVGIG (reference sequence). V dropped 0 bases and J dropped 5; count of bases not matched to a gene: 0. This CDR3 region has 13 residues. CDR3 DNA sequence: TGTGCCTGGAGTGTACAGGGGGATCAGCCCCAGCATTTT. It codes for CAWSVQGDQPQHF.

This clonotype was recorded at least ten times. The CDR3 loop is CSARWGNDQPQHF. The CDR3 DNA reads as TGCAGTGCGAGGTGGGGGAACGATCAGCCCCAGCATTTT. V and J are TRBV20-1 and TRBJ1-5; a weak D match, TRBD1 (5 bases). This CDR3 has 13 amino acids. V was clipped by 6 bases and J by 5 bases, with 14 bases between them. Germline CDR1 reads DFQATT; CDR2 reads SNEGSKA (reference sequence).

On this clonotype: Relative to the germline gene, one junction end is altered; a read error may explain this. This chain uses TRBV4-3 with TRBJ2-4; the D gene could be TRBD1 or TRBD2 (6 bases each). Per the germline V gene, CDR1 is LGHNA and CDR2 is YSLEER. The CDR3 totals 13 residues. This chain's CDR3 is CASSRGARDIKYF. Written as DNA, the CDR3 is TGCGCCAGCAGCCGGGGGGCGAGGGACATTAAGTACTTC.

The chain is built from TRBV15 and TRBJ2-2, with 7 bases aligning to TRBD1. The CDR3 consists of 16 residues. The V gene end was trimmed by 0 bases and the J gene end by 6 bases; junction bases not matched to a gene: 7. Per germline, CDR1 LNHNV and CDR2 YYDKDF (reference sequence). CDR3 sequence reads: CATSRDGTDGAGELFF. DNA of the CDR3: TGTGCCACCAGCAGAGATGGGACAGACGGGGCCGGGGAGCTGTTTTTT. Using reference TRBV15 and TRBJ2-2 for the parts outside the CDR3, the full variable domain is DAMVIQNPRYQVTQFGKPVTLSCSQTLNHNVMYWYQQKSSQAPKLLFHYYDKDFNNEADTPDNFQSRRPNTSFCFLDIRSPGLGDTAMYLCATSRDGTDGAGELFFGEGSRLTVL.

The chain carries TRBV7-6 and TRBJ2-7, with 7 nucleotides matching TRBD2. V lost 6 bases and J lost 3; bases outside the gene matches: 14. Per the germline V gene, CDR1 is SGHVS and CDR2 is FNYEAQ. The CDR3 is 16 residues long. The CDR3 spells CASSYSMGGEGYEQYF. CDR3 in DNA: TGTGCCAGCAGTTACTCGATGGGCGGGGAGGGCTACGAGCAGTACTTC.

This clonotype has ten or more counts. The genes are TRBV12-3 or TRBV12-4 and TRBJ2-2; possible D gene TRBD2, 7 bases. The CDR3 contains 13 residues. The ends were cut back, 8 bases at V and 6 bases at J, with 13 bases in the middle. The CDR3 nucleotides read TGTGCCAGCCGTCAGGGGAGGGCCGGGGAGCTGTTTTTT. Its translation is CASRQGRAGELFF.

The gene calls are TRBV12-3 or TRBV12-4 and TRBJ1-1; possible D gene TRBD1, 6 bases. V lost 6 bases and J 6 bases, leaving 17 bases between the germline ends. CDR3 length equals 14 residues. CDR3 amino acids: CASSPGTSRPEAFF. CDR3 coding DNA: TGTGCCAGCAGCCCCGGGACATCGCGGCCTGAAGCTTTCTTT.